Sequencing of this T cell receptor (beta chain) was carried out in a study of metastatic and nonmetastatic thyroid tumors. As for the study in general: Patients with malignant and benign thyroid disease provided blood and tumor or nodule tissue, whose repertoires were compared.

This clone was picked up a small number of times. Other nucleotide sequences in the sample specify the same CDR3. Not a single patient had been given any form of treatment at any point before undergoing thyroid surgery. Via MiXCR, TCRdb re-called the PCR reads. The profile shows about 6,500 clones, more than 15% of them singletons. The clonotype was recovered from a male donor with papillary thyroid cancer or a benign thyroid nodule (not recorded which). Some clones in this sample may be carry-over from other donors' samples. Sequenced material: adjacent normal tissue.

The CDR3 reads CASSPLDGGNTEAFF. Written as DNA, the CDR3 is TGTGCCAGCTCACCCTTGGACGGTGGGAACACTGAAGCTTTCTTT. The chain couples TRBV18 to TRBJ1-1; D gene unclear. Germline V CDR1 and CDR2: KGHSH, LQKENI. The CDR3 is made up of 15 amino acids. Trimming left V 3 bases short and J 1 base short, with 12 bases between.